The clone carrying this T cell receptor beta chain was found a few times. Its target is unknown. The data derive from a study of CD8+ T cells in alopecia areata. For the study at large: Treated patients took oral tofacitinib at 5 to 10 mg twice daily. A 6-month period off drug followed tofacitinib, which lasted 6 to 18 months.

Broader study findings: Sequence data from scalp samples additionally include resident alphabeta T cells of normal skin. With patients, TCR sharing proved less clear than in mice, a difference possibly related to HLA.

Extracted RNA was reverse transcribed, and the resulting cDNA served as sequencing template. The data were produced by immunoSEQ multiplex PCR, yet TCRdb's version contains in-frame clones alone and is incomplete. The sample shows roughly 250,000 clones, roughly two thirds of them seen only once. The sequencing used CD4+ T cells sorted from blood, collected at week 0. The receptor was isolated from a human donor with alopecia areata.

In DNA, the CDR3 is TGTGCCATCAGTGGGAGTTTAGAGACCCAGTACTTC. This gives the protein CAISGSLETQYF. The chain employs TRBV10-3 and TRBJ2-5, with D uncertain. The CDR3 has 12 residues. Germline CDR1 reads ENHRY; CDR2 reads SYGVKD. Between the trimmed V and J ends, which lost 4 bases and 4 bases, there was a span of 7 bases.